This TCR beta chain was captured by sequencing in a study of T cell responses to AZD1222 COVID-19 vaccine. Sequenced by immunoSEQ multiplex PCR; TCRdb stores in-frame clones only, minus some. The repertoire includes roughly 78,000 clones, about 84% of them detected once, and around 2.8% sits in the top ten. The CDR3 covers 14 residues. V dropped 4 bases and J dropped 5; count of bases not matched to a gene: 7. CDR1 is SGHDN and CDR2 is FVKESK in the germline V gene. This clonotype originated in an adult in good health. Sequenced here: peripheral blood, sampled on day 0 of AZD1222 vaccination. The chain uses TRBV14 and TRBJ2-7, with 8 bases identical to TRBD1. This CDR3 is CASSPRQGFNEQYF. In nucleotides, the CDR3 is TGTGCCAGCAGCCCACGACAGGGGTTCAACGAGCAGTACTTC.